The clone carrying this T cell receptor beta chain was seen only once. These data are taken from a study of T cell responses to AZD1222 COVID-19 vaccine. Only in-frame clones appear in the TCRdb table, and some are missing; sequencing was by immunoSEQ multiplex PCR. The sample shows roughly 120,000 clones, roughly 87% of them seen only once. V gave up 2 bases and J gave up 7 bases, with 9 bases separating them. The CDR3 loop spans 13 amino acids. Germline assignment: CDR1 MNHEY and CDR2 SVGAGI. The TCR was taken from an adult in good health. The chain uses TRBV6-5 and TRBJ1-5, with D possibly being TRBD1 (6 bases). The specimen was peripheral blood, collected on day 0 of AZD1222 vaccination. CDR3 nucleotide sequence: TGTGCCAGCAGTTACACTAGGGGGCAGCCCCAGCATTTT. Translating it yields CASSYTRGQPQHF.